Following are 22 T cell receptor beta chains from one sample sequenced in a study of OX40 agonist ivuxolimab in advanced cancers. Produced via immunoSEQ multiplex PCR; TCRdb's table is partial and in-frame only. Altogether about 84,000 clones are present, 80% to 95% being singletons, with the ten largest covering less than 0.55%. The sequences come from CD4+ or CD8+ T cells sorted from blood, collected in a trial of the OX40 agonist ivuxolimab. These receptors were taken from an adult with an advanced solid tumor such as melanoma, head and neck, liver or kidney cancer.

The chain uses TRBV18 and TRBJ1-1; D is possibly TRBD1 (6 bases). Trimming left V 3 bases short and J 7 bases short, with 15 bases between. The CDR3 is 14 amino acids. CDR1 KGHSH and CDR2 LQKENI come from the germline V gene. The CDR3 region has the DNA TGTGCCAGCTCACCTTCCCTAGACAGGCATGAAGCTTTCTTT. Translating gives CASSPSLDRHEAFF.

CDR3 DNA: TGTGCCAGCAGCTTACAAGCGGGGGGCGTCTACGAGCAGTACTTC. Amino acid sequence: CASSLQAGGVYEQYF. This chain uses TRBV7-3 with TRBJ2-7; TRBD2 matches 9 bases. The CDR3 covers 15 residues. Germline V gene sequence: CDR1 SGHTA, CDR2 FQGTGA. The V gene end was trimmed by 2 bases and the J gene end by 3 bases; junction bases not matched to a gene: 5.

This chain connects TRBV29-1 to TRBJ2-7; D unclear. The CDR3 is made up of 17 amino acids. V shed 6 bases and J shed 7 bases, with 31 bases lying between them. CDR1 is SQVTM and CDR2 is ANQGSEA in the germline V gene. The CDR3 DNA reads TGCAGCGTCACCCATAGGCAGGCGCTTTCTGTCTCGGGTGAGCAGTACTTC. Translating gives CSVTHRQALSVSGEQYF.

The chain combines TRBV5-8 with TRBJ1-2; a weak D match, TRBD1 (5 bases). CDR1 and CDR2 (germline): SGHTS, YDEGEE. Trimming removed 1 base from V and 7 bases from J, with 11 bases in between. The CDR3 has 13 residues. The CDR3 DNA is TGTGCCAGCAGCTTGACAGGTCTCCCTGGCTACACCTTC. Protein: CASSLTGLPGYTF.

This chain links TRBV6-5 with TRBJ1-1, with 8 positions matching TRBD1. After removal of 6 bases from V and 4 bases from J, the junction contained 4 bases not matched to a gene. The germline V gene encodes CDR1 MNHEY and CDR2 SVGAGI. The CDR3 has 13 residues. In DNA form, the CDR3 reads TGTGCCAGCAGGCCACAGGGGGGCACTGAAGCTTTCTTT. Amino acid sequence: CASRPQGGTEAFF.

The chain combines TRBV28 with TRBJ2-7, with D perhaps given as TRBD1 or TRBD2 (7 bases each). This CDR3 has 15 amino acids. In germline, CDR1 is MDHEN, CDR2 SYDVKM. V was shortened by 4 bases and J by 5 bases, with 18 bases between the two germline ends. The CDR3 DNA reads TGTGCCAGCAGTTCGGCAGGGGGGAGGGCCCACGAGCAGTACTTC. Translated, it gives CASSSAGGRAHEQYF. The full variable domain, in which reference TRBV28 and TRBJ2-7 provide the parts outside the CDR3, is DVKVTQSSRYLVKRTGEKVFLECVQDMDHENMFWYRQDPGLGLRLIYFSYDVKMKEKGDIPEGYSVSREKKERFSLILESASTNQTSMYLCASSSAGGRAHEQYFGPGTRLTVT.

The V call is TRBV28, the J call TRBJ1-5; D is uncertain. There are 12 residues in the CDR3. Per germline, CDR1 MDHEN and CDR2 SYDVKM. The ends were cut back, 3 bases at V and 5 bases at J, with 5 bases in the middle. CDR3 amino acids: CASSFSDQPQHF. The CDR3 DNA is TGTGCCAGCAGTTTTTCTGATCAGCCCCAGCATTTT.

CDR3 in amino acids: CASGHLQGGGQLEDNEKLFF. CDR3 nucleotide sequence: TGTGCTAGTGGTCACCTACAGGGGGGGGGCCAACTAGAAGATAATGAAAAACTGTTTTTT. The chain recombines TRBV12-5 with TRBJ1-4; 8 bases agree with TRBD1. The V and J ends lost 5 bases and 4 bases, in that order; junction bases with no gene match: 21. The germline V gene has CDR1 LGHNT and CDR2 FRNRAP. The CDR3 contains 20 residues.

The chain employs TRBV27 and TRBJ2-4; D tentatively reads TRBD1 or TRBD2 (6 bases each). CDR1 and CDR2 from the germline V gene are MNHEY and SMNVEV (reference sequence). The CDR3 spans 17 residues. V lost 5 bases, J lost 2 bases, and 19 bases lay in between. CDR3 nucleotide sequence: TGTGCCAGCAGTGTACAGTCCCGGGGGCGGACCAAAAACATTCAGTACTTC. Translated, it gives CASSVQSRGRTKNIQYF.

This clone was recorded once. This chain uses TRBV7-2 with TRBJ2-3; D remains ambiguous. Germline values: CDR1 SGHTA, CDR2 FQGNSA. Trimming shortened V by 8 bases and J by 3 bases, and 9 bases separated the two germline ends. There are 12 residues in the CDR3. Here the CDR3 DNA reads TGTGCCAGCGCTAGGCTGACAGATACGCAGTATTTT. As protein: CASARLTDTQYF.

The CDR3 loop reads CASSYRLTGAQETQYF. CDR3 DNA sequence: TGTGCCAGCAGCTACCGACTTACAGGGGCGCAGGAGACCCAGTACTTC. V gene TRBV7-3 combines with J gene TRBJ2-5; 7 nucleotides align to TRBD1. V gave up 4 bases and J gave up 5 bases; unmatched junction bases: 13. The CDR3 extends over 16 amino acids. The germline CDR1 and CDR2 sequences are SGHTA and FQGTGA.

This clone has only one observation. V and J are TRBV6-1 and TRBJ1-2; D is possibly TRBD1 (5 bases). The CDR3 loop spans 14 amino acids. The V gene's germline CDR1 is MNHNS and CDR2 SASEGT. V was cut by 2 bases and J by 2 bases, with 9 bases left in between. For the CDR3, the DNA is TGTGCCAGCAGTGAAAGTGGGGGGAACTATGGCTACACCTTC. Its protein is CASSESGGNYGYTF.

CDR3 DNA sequence: TGTGCCAGCAGCCGTCCGGGACTAGCCAAAAACATTCAGTACTTC. This codes for CASSRPGLAKNIQYF. The V gene is TRBV5-6, the J gene TRBJ2-4; tentatively, D is TRBD2 (6 bases). Trimming removed 4 bases from V and 0 bases from J, with 11 bases in between. There are 15 residues in the CDR3. CDR1 is SGHDT and CDR2 is YYEEEE in the germline V gene.

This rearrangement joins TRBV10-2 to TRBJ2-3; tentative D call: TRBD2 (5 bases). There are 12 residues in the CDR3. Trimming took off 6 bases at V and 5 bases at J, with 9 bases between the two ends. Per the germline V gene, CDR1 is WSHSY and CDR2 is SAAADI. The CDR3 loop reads CASRRRGDTQYF. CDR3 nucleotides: TGCGCCAGCAGGAGACGGGGAGATACGCAGTATTTT.

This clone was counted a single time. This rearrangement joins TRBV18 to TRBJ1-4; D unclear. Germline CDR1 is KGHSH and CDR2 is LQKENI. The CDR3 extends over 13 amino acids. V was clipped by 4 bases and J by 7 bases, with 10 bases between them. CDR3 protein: CASSLGSGEKLFF. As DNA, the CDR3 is TGTGCCAGCTCACTGGGGTCGGGTGAAAAACTGTTTTTT.

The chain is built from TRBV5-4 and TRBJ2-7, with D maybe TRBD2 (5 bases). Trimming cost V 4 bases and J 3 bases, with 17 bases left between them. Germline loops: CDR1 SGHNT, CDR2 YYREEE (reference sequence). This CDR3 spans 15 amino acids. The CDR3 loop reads CASSLPGDGIYEQYF. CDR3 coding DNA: TGTGCCAGCAGCCTCCCCGGGGATGGGATCTACGAGCAGTACTTC.

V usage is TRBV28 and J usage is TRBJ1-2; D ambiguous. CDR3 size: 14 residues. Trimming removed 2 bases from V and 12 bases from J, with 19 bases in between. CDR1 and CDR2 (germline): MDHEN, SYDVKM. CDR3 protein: CASSLGQLFPNDTF. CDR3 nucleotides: TGTGCCAGCAGTTTAGGCCAACTCTTCCCAAACGACACCTTC.

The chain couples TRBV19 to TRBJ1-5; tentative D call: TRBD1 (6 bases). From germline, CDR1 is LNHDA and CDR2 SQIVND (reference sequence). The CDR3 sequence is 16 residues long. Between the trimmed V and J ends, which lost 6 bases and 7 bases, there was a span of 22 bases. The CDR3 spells CASSPIAGGLGQPQHF. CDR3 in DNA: TGTGCCAGTAGCCCAATTGCGGGGGGGCTGGGGCAGCCCCAGCATTTT.

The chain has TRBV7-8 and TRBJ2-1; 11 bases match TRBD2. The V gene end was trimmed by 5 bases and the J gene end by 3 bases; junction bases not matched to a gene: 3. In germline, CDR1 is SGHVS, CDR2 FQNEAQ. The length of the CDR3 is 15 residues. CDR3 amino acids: CASSPGTSGYNEQFF. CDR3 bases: TGTGCCAGCAGCCCGGGGACTAGCGGCTACAATGAGCAGTTCTTC.

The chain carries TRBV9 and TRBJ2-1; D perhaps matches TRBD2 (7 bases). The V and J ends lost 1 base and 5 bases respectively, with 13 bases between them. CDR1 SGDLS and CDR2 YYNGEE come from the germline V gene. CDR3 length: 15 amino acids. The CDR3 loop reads CASSVRGGANNEQFF. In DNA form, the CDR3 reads TGTGCCAGCAGCGTAAGGGGGGGAGCTAACAATGAGCAGTTCTTC.

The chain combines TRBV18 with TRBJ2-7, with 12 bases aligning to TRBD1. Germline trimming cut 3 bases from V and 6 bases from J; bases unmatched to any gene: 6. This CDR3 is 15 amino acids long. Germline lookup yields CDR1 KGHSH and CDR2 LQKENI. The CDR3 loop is CASSPTPGQGAEQYF. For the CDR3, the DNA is TGTGCCAGCTCACCGACTCCGGGACAGGGGGCCGAGCAGTACTTC.

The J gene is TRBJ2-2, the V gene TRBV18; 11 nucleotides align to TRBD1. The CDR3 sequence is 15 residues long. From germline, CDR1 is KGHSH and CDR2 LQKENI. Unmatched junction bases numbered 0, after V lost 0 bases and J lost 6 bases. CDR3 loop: CASSPPGQGAGELFF. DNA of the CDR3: TGTGCCAGCTCACCACCGGGACAGGGGGCCGGGGAGCTGTTTTTT.